This TCR beta chain was identified in a study of PD-L1 blockade in urothelial cancer. Germline V gives CDR1 MGHRA, CDR2 YSYEKL. The CDR3 spans 18 residues. Trimming cost V 0 bases and J 1 base, with 16 bases left between them. Sequencing was performed with immunoSEQ multiplex PCR; in TCRdb, only in-frame clones are kept and a portion is missing. The table includes about 50,000 clones, 70% to 90% detected once. Enrolled patients showed locally advanced or metastatic urothelial carcinoma. This clone has only one observation. Sequencing used PBMCs, obtained around atezolizumab (anti-PD-L1) treatment. The source of this sequence is a man aged 55 to 70 with urothelial cancer. The V gene is TRBV4-1, the J gene TRBJ1-3, with D perhaps TRBD1 (6 bases). The CDR3 is CASSQDPTGVASGNTIYF. The CDR3 DNA is TGCGCCAGCAGCCAAGACCCGACAGGTGTGGCGTCTGGAAACACCATATATTTT.